The T cell receptor (beta chain) described here comes from a study of shared clonotypes between healthy human individuals. Findings of the study overall: The sharing of 5% to 5.5% of naive CD4 clonotypes was seen across a handful of donors. Only blood was sampled; tissue repertoires likely differ.

Adult Caucasians living in Nashville, Tennessee made up all of the donors. V lost 7 bases and J lost 2, with 13 bases in between. This CDR3 region has 14 residues. The germline V gene encodes CDR1 SNHLY and CDR2 FYNNEI. Notes on this clone: The antigen is unknown.

Data came from immunoSEQ multiplex PCR; TCRdb stores just in-frame clones and leaves some out. The repertoire consists of 2 million to 3 million clones, with 90% to 95% occurring once and the leading ten covering roughly 0.39%. This TCR was sampled from a man aged 18 to 30 in good health. Some clones in this sample may be carry-over from other donors' samples. V usage is TRBV2 and J usage is TRBJ2-3; D ambiguous. The source material was naive CD4+ T cells from PBMCs. Subset indicated: CD45RA+ positively selected. CDR3 residues: CASTEVEFTDTQYF. DNA of the CDR3: TGTGCCAGCACCGAGGTGGAGTTCACAGATACGCAGTATTTT.